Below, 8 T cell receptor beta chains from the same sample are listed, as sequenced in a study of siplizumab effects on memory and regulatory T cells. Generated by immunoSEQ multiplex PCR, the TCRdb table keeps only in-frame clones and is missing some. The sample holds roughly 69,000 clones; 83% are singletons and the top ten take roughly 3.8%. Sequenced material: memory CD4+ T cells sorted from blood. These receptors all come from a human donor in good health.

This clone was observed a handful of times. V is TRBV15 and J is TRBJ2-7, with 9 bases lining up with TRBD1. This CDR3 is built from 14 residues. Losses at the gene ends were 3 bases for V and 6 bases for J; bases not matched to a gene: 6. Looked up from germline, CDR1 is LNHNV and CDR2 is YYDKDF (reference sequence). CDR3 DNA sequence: TGTGCCACCAGCAGCCGCCGGACAGGGGCCGAGCAGTACTTC. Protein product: CATSSRRTGAEQYF.

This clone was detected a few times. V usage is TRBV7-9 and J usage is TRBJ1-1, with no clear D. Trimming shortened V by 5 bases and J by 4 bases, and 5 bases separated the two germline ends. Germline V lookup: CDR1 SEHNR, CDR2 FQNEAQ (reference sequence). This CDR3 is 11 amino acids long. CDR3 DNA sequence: TGTGCCAGCAGCCCAACCACTGAAGCTTTCTTT. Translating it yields CASSPTTEAFF.

This CDR3 is CAWSGDSGYNEQFF. In DNA, the CDR3 is TGTGCCTGGAGTGGGGACAGTGGATACAATGAGCAGTTCTTC. The rearrangement uses TRBV30 and TRBJ2-1; 7 bases match TRBD1. This CDR3 contains 14 residues. V gave up 1 base and J gave up 4 bases; unmatched junction bases: 4. In germline, CDR1 is GTSNPN, CDR2 SVGIG (reference sequence).

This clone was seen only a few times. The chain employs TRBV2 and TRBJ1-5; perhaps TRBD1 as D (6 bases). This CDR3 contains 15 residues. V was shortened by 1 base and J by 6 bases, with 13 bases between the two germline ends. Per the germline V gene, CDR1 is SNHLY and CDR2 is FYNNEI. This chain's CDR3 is CASSEDNTGTQPQHF. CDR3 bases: TGTGCCAGCAGTGAAGACAATACAGGGACTCAGCCCCAGCATTTT.

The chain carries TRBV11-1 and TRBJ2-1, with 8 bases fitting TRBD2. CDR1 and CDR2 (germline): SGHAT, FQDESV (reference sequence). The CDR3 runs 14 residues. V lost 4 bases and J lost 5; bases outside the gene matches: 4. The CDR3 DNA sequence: TGTGCCAGCAGCTCCCGGGAGGGTAACAATGAGCAGTTCTTC. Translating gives CASSSREGNNEQFF.

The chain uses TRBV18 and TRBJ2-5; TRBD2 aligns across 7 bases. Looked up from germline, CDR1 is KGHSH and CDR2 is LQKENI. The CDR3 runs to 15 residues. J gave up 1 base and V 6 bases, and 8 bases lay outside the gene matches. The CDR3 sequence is CASSRNGGTQETQYF. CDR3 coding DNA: TGTGCCAGCTCGCGAAACGGGGGGACCCAAGAGACCCAGTACTTC.

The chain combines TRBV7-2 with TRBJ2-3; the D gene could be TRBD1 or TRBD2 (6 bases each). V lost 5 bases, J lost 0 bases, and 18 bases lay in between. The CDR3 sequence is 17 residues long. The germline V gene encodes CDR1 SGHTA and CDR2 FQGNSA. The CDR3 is CASSPPWGASSTDTQYF. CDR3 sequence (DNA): TGTGCCAGCAGCCCGCCCTGGGGGGCATCCAGCACAGATACGCAGTATTTT. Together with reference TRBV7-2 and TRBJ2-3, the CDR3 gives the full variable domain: GAGVSQSPSNKVTEKGKDVELRCDPISGHTALYWYRQSLGQGLEFLIYFQGNSAPDKSGLPSDRFSAERTGGSVSTLTIQRTQQEDSAVYLCASSPPWGASSTDTQYFGPGTRLTVL.

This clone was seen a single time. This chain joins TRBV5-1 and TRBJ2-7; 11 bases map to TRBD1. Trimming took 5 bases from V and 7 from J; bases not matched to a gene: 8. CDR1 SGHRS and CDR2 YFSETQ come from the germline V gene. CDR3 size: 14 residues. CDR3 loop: CASSSDRGRGEQYF. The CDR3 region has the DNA TGCGCCAGCAGTTCGGACAGGGGGCGGGGTGAGCAGTACTTC.